The present TCR beta chain was sequenced within a study of beta chain features in type 1 diabetes listed by TCRdb under 2018. Turning to the overall study: Patients and healthy donors did not differ in mean age, gender distribution, total cell number or subset yield. A total of some 110 million sorted cells were examined across all samples, and the number of cells per subset was strongly correlated with RNA yield. The study compared the TCRB repertoires of sorted circulating CD4+ T cell subsets in recently diagnosed type 1 diabetes patients with those in matched healthy donors. Whereas all 30 or so donors provided naive and central memory subsets, regulatory and stem cell-like memory subsets were isolated from just 8 patients and roughly eight healthy donors.

Each donor gave one peripheral blood draw, about 110 mL on average, collected into heparinised tubes. A BD FACSAria II and a panel including CD45RO, CCR7, CD25, CD127, CD95 and CD27 were used to sort naive, central memory, regulatory and stem cell-like memory CD4+ T cells. All sorted populations exceeded 95% purity. PBMCs were separated immediately by Lymphoprep density gradient centrifugation and were stained directly, without being cultured. So that batch effects would be minimized, each experiment stained and sorted samples in pairs, pairing one healthy donor with one patient. CDR1 and CDR2 were assigned from the germline V gene (reference sequence) as LNHDA and SQIVND. Trimming takes 6 bases from V and 0 bases from J, and the germline ends sit 6 bases apart. Including cysteine and phenylalanine, the CDR3 has 13 amino acids. Just CDR3 DNA is preserved here, 39 bases in frame from base 1. Summary of the overall study and its limitations: Because cDNA rather than genomic DNA was sequenced, highly expressing activated cells could have been over-represented, although no difference in activation and CD3 levels was found between groups. PCR might favor shorter templates, but patient and control samples were amplified and corrected together, so any skew would affect both groups equally. Fewer insertions and more nucleotide deletions at VDJ recombination sites were observed in patients with type 1 diabetes, implying thymic rearrangement abnormalities. Naive, central memory and regulatory TCRB repertoires appeared to be more alike among patients than among healthy donors. Because the HLA sub-analyses included only small numbers of individuals, any influence of HLA type on TCRB rearrangement was left unresolved. In all four CD4+ subsets, TCRB CDR3 length was moderately but significantly shorter in type 1 diabetes patients.

This clone was counted only a few times. Its target antigen remains unknown. No qualities accompany the bases; no much larger clone lies one base away. All of the isolated RNA was reverse transcribed with the High Capacity cDNA Reverse Transcription Kit, so expressed TCRB transcripts were sequenced. Survey-depth immunoSEQ sequencing was performed on stem cell-like memory T cell samples, with an average of about 1.01 million total reads per sample. Sorted cells were lysed in RLT buffer, and RNA was extracted using DNase-treated RNeasy Micro or Mini kits according to cell number. Each cell subset was processed on its own to prevent cross-contamination, while patient and healthy donor samples were processed together. TCRB sequences were amplified from cDNA with the immunoSEQ multiplex PCR, producing 87-bp fragments spanning the CDR3 region. Amplicons were sequenced on the Illumina HiSeq platform. On the authors' methods: Synthetic template baselines were used to correct PCR bias computationally, reads within Hamming distance 2 were collapsed, and singletons that could not be merged were discarded. By aligning reads against IMGT, V, D and J genes, CDR3 length, and insertions or deletions at six rearrangement sites were assigned. Within each subset, clonotype counts were normalized to sorted cell number, and only after that were true diversity and Gini coefficients computed with the tcR R package. Repertoire sharing was quantified using the overlap coefficient calculated on TCRB nucleotide sequences. This immuneACCESS table, as held by TCRdb, lists in-frame sequences with V and J called but not all clones. Of the missing ones, under half trace to an unresolved V gene in checked studies; the others have no known cause. That table supplies the V and J calls and clone size; D and trimming were determined from the DNA. This sample is represented by approximately 40,000 clones; about 50% of them were singletons. The top ten hold about 0.24% of the sample.

Recombination connected TRBV19 to TRBJ2-1, with an unclear D gene assignment. The material sequenced was stem cell memory CD4+ T cells from blood. Taken with the paper, the label for cell subset or site translates to: stem cell-like memory CD4+ T cells. This receptor was obtained from a woman younger than 45 in good health. The DNA sequence reads TGTGCCAGTAGAGTGAGCTCCTACAATGAGCAGTTCTTC. Its translation reads: CASRVSSYNEQFF. With all but the CDR3 taken from the reference TRBV19 and TRBJ2-1 genes, the full variable domain is: DGGITQSPKYLFRKEGQNVTLSCEQNLNHDAMYWYRQDPGQGLRLIYYSQIVNDFQKGDIAEGYSVSREKKESFPLTVTSAQKNPTAFYLCASRVSSYNEQFFGPGTRLTVL.